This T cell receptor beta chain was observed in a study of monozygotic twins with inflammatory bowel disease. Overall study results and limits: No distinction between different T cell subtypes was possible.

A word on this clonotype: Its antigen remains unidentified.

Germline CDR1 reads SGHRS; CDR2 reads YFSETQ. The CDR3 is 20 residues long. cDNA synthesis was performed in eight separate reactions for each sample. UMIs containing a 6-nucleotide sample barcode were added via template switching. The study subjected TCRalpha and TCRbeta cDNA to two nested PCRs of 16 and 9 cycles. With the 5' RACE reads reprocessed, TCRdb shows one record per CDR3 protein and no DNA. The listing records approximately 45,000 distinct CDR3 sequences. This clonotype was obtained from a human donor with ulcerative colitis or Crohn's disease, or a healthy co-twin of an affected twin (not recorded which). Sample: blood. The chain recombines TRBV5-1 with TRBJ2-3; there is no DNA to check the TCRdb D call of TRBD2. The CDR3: CASSPLGSGRALRSSDTQYF.